The 4 T cell receptor beta chains given below trace back to one sample, sequenced in a study of regulatory T cells in long-lasting Graves disease. Time point meaning: newly diagnosed GD, antithyroid drugs for less than 3 months. The TCR library used RNA extracted from PBMCs. Investigators prepared the TCR beta libraries by applying iRepertoire HTBI primers and Arm-PCR of CDR3 regions. TCRdb re-called the multiplex PCR reads with MiXCR, one entry per CDR3 protein. Of around 330,000 distinct CDR3 sequences listed, over 15% are singletons. The sample in question was peripheral blood mononuclear cells (PBMCs), obtained at new diagnosis, from a patient treated with antithyroid drugs. The source is a female donor with Graves disease.

This clonotype was counted only a few times. This chain joins TRBV20-1 and TRBJ2-5; 9 bases are a match to TRBD1. Unmatched junction bases numbered 10, after V lost 3 bases and J lost 2 bases. The CDR3 runs 16 residues. CDR1 is DFQATT and CDR2 is SNEGSKA in the germline V gene (reference sequence). CDR3 protein: CSARGAGTGRQETQYF. In DNA form, the CDR3 reads TGCAGTGCTAGGGGAGCCGGGACAGGGAGGCAAGAGACCCAGTACTTC.

The chain uses TRBV6-2 or TRBV6-3 and TRBJ2-2, with 10 bases aligning to TRBD2. Germline-derived CDR1 and CDR2 are MNHEY and SVGEGT. Trimming at V came to 5 bases and at J to 6 bases, leaving 15 bases not matched to a gene. The CDR3 totals 18 residues. CDR3 region: CASSDSPSGSLMAGELFF. The CDR3 DNA follows: TGTGCCAGCAGTGATTCGCCTAGCGGGAGTCTTATGGCCGGGGAGCTGTTTTTT.

This clonotype was observed at least ten times. The chain links TRBV28 to TRBJ1-6, with 9 bases fitting TRBD1. There are 17 residues in the CDR3. V lost 5 bases to trimming and J lost 4 bases; unmatched junction nucleotides: 9. Per the germline V gene, CDR1 is MDHEN and CDR2 is SYDVKM. CDR3 loop: CASSNRDRVYYNSPLHF. CDR3 DNA: TGTGCCAGCAGTAACCGGGACAGGGTGTATTATAATTCACCCCTCCACTTT. Together with reference TRBV28 and TRBJ1-6, the CDR3 gives the full variable domain: DVKVTQSSRYLVKRTGEKVFLECVQDMDHENMFWYRQDPGLGLRLIYFSYDVKMKEKGDIPEGYSVSREKKERFSLILESASTNQTSMYLCASSNRDRVYYNSPLHFGNGTRLTVT.

This clonotype was seen repeatedly, ten times or more. The chain couples TRBV2 to TRBJ2-3, with D tentatively TRBD1 (6 bases). The CDR3 has 15 residues. Trimming shortened V by 7 bases and J by 2 bases, and 16 bases separated the two germline ends. Germline lookup yields CDR1 SNHLY and CDR2 FYNNEI. This chain's CDR3 is CASTTTDRYTDTQYF. CDR3 nucleotides: TGTGCCAGCACTACTACCGACAGGTACACAGATACGCAGTATTTT.